This passage covers 23 T cell receptor beta chains from one sample sequenced in a study of cytomegalovirus exposure and HLA in healthy donors. PCR involved 60 Vbeta and 13 Jbeta primers. The method was immunoSEQ multiplex PCR; TCRdb's version includes in-frame clones alone and lacks a portion of them. This table holds approximately 180,000 clones. The sequencing sample was made of PBMCs. Receptor source: a man aged 30 to 39 in good health and CMV-seronegative.

Points on this clone: The sample contains more than one DNA sequence encoding this CDR3. The V call is TRBV11-2, the J call TRBJ2-3; 10 positions agree with TRBD2. V was pared by 4 bases and J by 5 bases, with 6 bases of the junction left unmatched. Germline CDR1 and CDR2: SGHAT and FQNNGV. The CDR3 is 15 amino acids. The CDR3 loop is CASSSTSGVQDTQYF. CDR3 in DNA: TGTGCCAGCAGCTCCACTAGCGGGGTTCAAGATACGCAGTATTTT.

The chain combines TRBV4-1 with TRBJ1-5; maybe TRBD1 (5 bases). The ends were cut back, 1 base at V and 2 bases at J, with 12 bases in the middle. The CDR3 consists of 16 residues. Per germline, CDR1 MGHRA and CDR2 YSYEKL. CDR3 coding DNA: TGCGCCAGCAGCCAAGTTCGGGACTTTGGCAATCAGCCCCAGCATTTT. This encodes CASSQVRDFGNQPQHF.

CDR3 nucleotide sequence: TGTGCCAGCAGTACTATAGCGGGAGGGCCCTCCTACAATGAGCAGTTCTTC. Its translation is CASSTIAGGPSYNEQFF. This chain uses TRBV28 with TRBJ2-1; 11 positions match TRBD2. V lost 5 bases, J lost 0 bases, and 6 bases stayed unmatched. Germline V gene lookup returns CDR1 MDHEN and CDR2 SYDVKM. This CDR3 contains 17 residues.

DNA for the CDR3: TGTGCCAGCAGCGTAGGCCCCTCAGGGCAATATGGCTACACCTTC. Protein: CASSVGPSGQYGYTF. This chain joins TRBV9 and TRBJ1-2; D might be TRBD1 (5 bases). The ends were cut back, 0 bases at V and 5 bases at J, with 14 bases in the middle. CDR3 size: 15 residues. Germline-derived CDR1 and CDR2 are SGDLS and YYNGEE.

This sequence joins TRBV5-1 and TRBJ2-1, with D perhaps matching TRBD2 (6 bases). The V end lost 2 bases, the J end lost 3 bases, and 18 bases lay between the germline ends. Looked up from germline, CDR1 is SGHRS and CDR2 is YFSETQ. The CDR3 loop spans 17 amino acids. CDR3 sequence (DNA): TGCGCCAGCAGCTTTGATGGGTTTAGCGGAAACTACAATGAGCAGTTCTTC. Amino acids: CASSFDGFSGNYNEQFF.

This CDR3 reads CASSPPWGGQETQYF. CDR3 DNA: TGTGCCAGCAGCCCCCCCTGGGGGGGTCAGGAGACCCAGTACTTC. This chain joins TRBV14 and TRBJ2-5, with TRBD2 matching over 7 bases. The CDR3 is 15 amino acids. Germline CDR1 SGHDN, CDR2 FVKESK. With V trimmed by 4 bases and J by 5 bases, 10 bases remained unmatched. Supplemented by reference TRBV14 and TRBJ2-5, the full variable domain reads EAGVTQFPSHSVIEKGQTVTLRCDPISGHDNLYWYRRVMGKEIKFLLHFVKESKQDESGMPNNRFLAERTGGTYSTLKVQPAELEDSGVYFCASSPPWGGQETQYFGPGTRLLVL.

In regard to this clone: Its ends do not fully match the called genes, so a read error is possible. The V call is TRBV4-3, the J call TRBJ1-3; a possible D gene is TRBD1 (5 bases). CDR3 length: 15 residues. Germline CDR1 LGHNA, CDR2 YSLEER. CDR3 loop: CASSQVGGAGNTTYF. As DNA, the CDR3 is TGCGCCAGCAGCCAGGTGGGCGGGGCTGGAAACACCACATATTTT.

This rearrangement joins TRBV7-2 to TRBJ2-1, with TRBD2 identical over 8 bases. CDR1 SGHTA and CDR2 FQGNSA come from the germline V gene. The V segment lost 2 bases and the J segment 5 bases; nucleotides outside the gene matches: 8. The CDR3 contains 16 residues. The DNA of the CDR3 is TGTGCCAGCAGCTTACGGTCGGGGGGGCAGAACAATGAGCAGTTCTTC. Encoded protein: CASSLRSGGQNNEQFF.

This chain links TRBV5-6 with TRBJ2-7, with a possible D match to TRBD1 (5 bases). V was shortened by 0 bases and J by 0 bases, with 10 bases between the two germline ends. Looked up from germline, CDR1 is SGHDT and CDR2 is YYEEEE. This CDR3 has 15 amino acids. This chain's CDR3 is CASSLAYRGSYEQYF. For the CDR3, the DNA is TGTGCCAGCAGCTTGGCCTATAGGGGCTCCTACGAGCAGTACTTC.

The chain recombines TRBV4-3 with TRBJ2-5, with D perhaps matching TRBD2 (6 bases). The CDR3 has 15 amino acids. The V end lost 4 bases, the J end lost 2 bases, and 14 bases lay between the germline ends. The germline V gene encodes CDR1 LGHNA and CDR2 YSLEER. In DNA, the CDR3 is TGCGCCAGCAGCCCCTGGGGGACTTTACAAGAGACCCAGTACTTC. Translation gives CASSPWGTLQETQYF.

This chain joins TRBV7-9 and TRBJ2-2; D gene unclear. CDR3 size: 14 residues. V lost 1 base to trimming and J lost 6 bases, with 9 bases between them. Per germline, CDR1 SEHNR and CDR2 FQNEAQ (reference sequence). The CDR3: CASSLETIAGELFF. In DNA form, the CDR3 reads TGTGCCAGCAGCTTAGAGACAATAGCCGGGGAGCTGTTTTTT.

The chain recombines TRBV7-9 with TRBJ1-2; possibly TRBD1 for D (6 bases). This CDR3 region has 11 residues. The V gene's germline CDR1 is SEHNR and CDR2 FQNEAQ (reference sequence). V lost 1 base, J lost 14 bases, and 11 bases lay in between. CDR3 region: CASSLGMRGTF. The CDR3 coding sequence is TGTGCCAGCAGCTTAGGGATGAGGGGGACCTTC.

The chain couples TRBV30 to TRBJ2-3; TRBD2 aligns across 10 bases. The CDR3 length is 15 residues. Looked up from germline, CDR1 is GTSNPN and CDR2 is SVGIG (reference sequence). The ends lost 2 bases at V and 3 bases at J; junction bases unmatched: 5. CDR3 in DNA: TGTGCCTGGAGTCTAGCGGGGGCGCATACAGATACGCAGTATTTT. This sequence encodes CAWSLAGAHTDTQYF. Filled out from reference TRBV30 and TRBJ2-3, the complete variable domain reads SQTIHQWPATLVQPVGSPLSLECTVEGTSNPNLYWYRQAAGRGLQLLFYSVGIGQISSEVPQNLSASRPQDRQFILSSKKLLLSDSGFYLCAWSLAGAHTDTQYFGPGTRLTVL.

The V call is TRBV15, the J call TRBJ1-4; 12 nucleotides match TRBD1. The CDR3 extends over 17 amino acids. CDR1 and CDR2 (germline): LNHNV, YYDKDF (reference sequence). V was clipped by 0 bases and J by 4 bases; unmatched bases: 3. CDR3 region: CATSRDGTGGYNEKLFF. As DNA, the CDR3 is TGTGCCACCAGCAGAGACGGGACAGGGGGCTATAATGAAAAACTGTTTTTT.

The chain uses TRBV10-3 and TRBJ2-3; 7 bases map to TRBD1. This CDR3 has 15 residues. The ends lost 5 bases at V and 4 bases at J; junction bases unmatched: 9. Germline CDR1 ENHRY, CDR2 SYGVKD. CDR3 region: CAISRDRVGADTQYF. The DNA of the CDR3 is TGTGCCATCAGTAGAGACAGGGTCGGCGCAGATACGCAGTATTTT.

The chain couples TRBV5-1 to TRBJ2-7; no definite D call. The CDR3 spans 15 residues. The germline V and J ends were trimmed by 1 base and 5 bases, with 16 bases remaining between them. CDR1 is SGHRS and CDR2 is YFSETQ in the germline V gene. Here the CDR3 DNA reads TGCGCCAGCAGCTTGCTGGGCCAGGTGGTTAACGAGCAGTACTTC. Its translation: CASSLLGQVVNEQYF.

The chain couples TRBV7-2 to TRBJ1-4; 7 bases fit TRBD1. The CDR3 sequence is 17 residues long. J was trimmed by 0 bases and V by 3 bases; bases with no gene match: 7. The germline V gene has CDR1 SGHTA and CDR2 FQGNSA. This CDR3 is CASSFSQQGATNEKLFF. The DNA of the CDR3 is TGTGCCAGCAGCTTTTCGCAGCAGGGGGCAACTAATGAAAAACTGTTTTTT.

This chain links TRBV7-9 with TRBJ1-2; 7 bases align to TRBD1. V shed 1 base, J shed 4 bases, and the junction held 3 bases outside the gene matches. This CDR3 spans 14 amino acids. Germline V lookup: CDR1 SEHNR, CDR2 FQNEAQ (reference sequence). CDR3 protein: CASSLEGAGYGYTF. The CDR3 DNA sequence: TGTGCCAGCAGCTTAGAGGGGGCGGGCTATGGCTACACCTTC. Filled out from reference TRBV7-9 and TRBJ1-2, the complete variable domain reads DTGVSQNPRHKITKRGQNVTFRCDPISEHNRLYWYRQTLGQGPEFLTYFQNEAQLEKSRLLSDRFSAERPKGSFSTLEIQRTEQGDSAMYLCASSLEGAGYGYTFGSGTRLTVV.

The V and J genes are TRBV11-2 and TRBJ1-2; 7 positions agree with TRBD1. Germline trimming cut 5 bases from V and 0 bases from J; bases unmatched to any gene: 9. CDR1 and CDR2 (germline): SGHAT, FQNNGV. There are 16 residues in the CDR3. The CDR3 region is CASSLSRDSPNYGYTF. Here the CDR3 DNA reads TGTGCCAGCAGCCTGTCCCGGGACAGTCCTAACTATGGCTACACCTTC.

The gene calls are TRBV28 and TRBJ2-1, with TRBD2 identical over 11 bases. V lost 3 bases and J lost 3; bases outside the gene matches: 4. Germline V gives CDR1 MDHEN, CDR2 SYDVKM. The CDR3 is 16 amino acids. CDR3 in DNA: TGTGCCAGCAGTTTGCAAACTAGCGGGAGCTACAATGAGCAGTTCTTC. It is translated as CASSLQTSGSYNEQFF.

The chain is built from TRBV14 and TRBJ2-3; TRBD2 is a possible D gene (7 bases). In germline, CDR1 is SGHDN, CDR2 FVKESK. The CDR3 sequence is 15 residues long. The ends were cut back, 5 bases at V and 1 base at J, with 13 bases in the middle. This chain's CDR3 is CASSSGGTGTDTQYF. CDR3 nucleotides: TGTGCCAGCAGCTCGGGGGGCACAGGCACAGATACGCAGTATTTT.

V gene TRBV27 combines with J gene TRBJ1-1, with D possibly being TRBD1 (5 bases). The CDR3 contains 15 residues. CDR1 and CDR2 from the germline V gene are MNHEY and SMNVEV (reference sequence). Trimming removed 4 bases at V and 6 bases at J, with 18 bases between. The CDR3 here is CASSSLLGGLSEAFF. The CDR3 DNA reads TGTGCCAGCAGTTCCCTTTTGGGGGGATTATCTGAAGCTTTCTTT.

CDR3 coding DNA: TGTGCCAGCAGCCCCACAGGGGACTATGGCTACACCTTC. It specifies CASSPTGDYGYTF. The chain links TRBV6-6 to TRBJ1-2; 7 positions match TRBD1. The trim removed 6 bases at V and 3 bases at J, leaving 4 bases unmatched. The CDR3 totals 13 residues. Germline values: CDR1 MNHNY, CDR2 SVGAGI (reference sequence).